This T cell receptor (beta chain) was documented in a study of vaccination effects on CD4 cells after COVID-19. Whole-study results and caveats: Few convalescent patients were included, and no early post-infection timepoints were sampled. The study found marked clonal contraction of infection- and vaccine-induced clones late after vaccination.

Germline loops: CDR1 LGHDT, CDR2 YNNKEL (reference sequence). The V gene end was trimmed by 4 bases and the J gene end by 5 bases; junction bases not matched to a gene: 5. The CDR3 consists of 14 residues. About this clone itself: What it binds is not known.

This table comes from immunoSEQ multiplex PCR, and its TCRdb copy is limited to in-frame clones, with some not included. Among roughly 70,000 clones, roughly 80% were seen once, and the ten largest hold about 0.91%. Antigen-specific CD4+ T cells were expanded with viral peptide pools in the ViraFEST assay before sequencing. The culture ran for about eleven days before CD4+ T cells were isolated. Each participant received a vaccine that was either BNT162b2 or mRNA-1273, given as two doses. About 1.8 million PBMC were seeded per well and grown in the presence of roughly 10 IU/ml IL-2 and about 10 ug/ml peptides. Days 3 and 7 saw half the medium replaced with IL-2 medium.

The sequence was obtained from a human donor who received a COVID-19 vaccine. The chain recombines TRBV3-1 (or the pseudogene TRBV3-2) with TRBJ1-1; 9 nucleotides align to TRBD1. The starting material was CD4+ T cells from PBMCs cultured with HCoV-OC43 spike peptides, obtained after COVID-19 vaccination. Noted subset: HCoV-OC43 spike overlapping peptide pool stimulation. The CDR3 region is CASSRYRGQTEAFF. The CDR3 nucleotides are TGTGCCAGCAGCCGGTACAGGGGGCAAACTGAAGCTTTCTTT.